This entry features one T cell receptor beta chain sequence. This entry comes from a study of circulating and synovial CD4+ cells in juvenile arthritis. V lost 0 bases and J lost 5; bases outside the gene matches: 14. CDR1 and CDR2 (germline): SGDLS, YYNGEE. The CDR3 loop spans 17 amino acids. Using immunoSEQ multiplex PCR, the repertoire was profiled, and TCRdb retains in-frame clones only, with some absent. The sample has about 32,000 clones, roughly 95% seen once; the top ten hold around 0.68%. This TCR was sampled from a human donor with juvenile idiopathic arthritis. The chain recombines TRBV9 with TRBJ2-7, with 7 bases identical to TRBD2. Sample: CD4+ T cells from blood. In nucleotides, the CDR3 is TGTGCCAGCAGCGTAGTCGGGGAGTTGGGAGGGGCCAACGAGCAGTACTTC. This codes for CASSVVGELGGANEQYF.